This TCR beta chain stems from a study of cytomegalovirus exposure and HLA in healthy donors. Study-wide results and limits: TCR beta V- and J-gene trimming, according to a later analysis, was linked to a missense DCLRE1C variant.

About this clone itself: Its antigen is undetermined.

In the PCR, 60 Vbeta and 13 Jbeta primers were used. Original data processing: Later, tens of millions of unique TCR beta chains were counted in an analysis, and 8.5 million to 13 million of them were shared. The data were produced by immunoSEQ multiplex PCR, yet TCRdb's version contains in-frame clones alone and is incomplete. V and J calls plus clone size are reproduced from that table; the DNA served to infer D and trimming. The sample table includes around 140,000 clones. There were likely unrecorded immune exposures, though donors were nominally healthy when sampled. Per germline, CDR1 MNHNS and CDR2 SASEGT. This CDR3 region has 15 residues. The V end was cut by 2 bases, the J end by 4 bases, with 14 bases between.

The clonotype originates from a man between 18 and 35 years old in good health and CMV-seronegative. This rearrangement joins TRBV6-1 to TRBJ1-1, with D possibly matching TRBD1 (5 bases). Sequencing used PBMCs. CDR3 residues: CASSEPGGVRTEAFF. The CDR3 DNA is TGTGCCAGCAGTGAACCTGGGGGGGTTCGCACTGAAGCTTTCTTT.